A single sample is the source of the 28 T cell receptor beta chains below, sequenced in a study of cytomegalovirus exposure and HLA in healthy donors. In the PCR, 60 Vbeta and 13 Jbeta primers were used. Sequencing used immunoSEQ multiplex PCR; TCRdb keeps in-frame clones, though not all of them. The table shows approximately 150,000 clones, with around three quarters occurring only once. Sequenced sample: PBMCs. These receptors came from a middle-aged man in good health and CMV-seropositive.

The CDR3 reads CASNEQGADTQYF. In DNA form, the CDR3 reads TGTGCCAGCAACGAACAGGGAGCAGATACGCAGTATTTT. The rearrangement links TRBV2 to TRBJ2-3; possible D gene TRBD1, 6 bases. Trimming removed 7 bases from V and 4 bases from J, with 12 bases in between. The germline V gene has CDR1 SNHLY and CDR2 FYNNEI. The CDR3 has 13 residues.

This chain uses TRBV4-3 with TRBJ1-5; D remains unclear. Trimming removed 3 bases at V and 4 bases at J, with 13 bases between. From germline, CDR1 is LGHNA and CDR2 YSLEER. The CDR3 extends over 15 amino acids. In DNA, the CDR3 is TGCGCCAGCAGCCAGAGCGGGGTTGGGAATCAGCCCCAGCATTTT. It encodes CASSQSGVGNQPQHF.

The chain carries TRBV7-3 and TRBJ2-3; 7 nucleotides line up with TRBD2. Germline CDR1 reads SGHTA; CDR2 reads FQGTGA. This CDR3 has 15 amino acids. The trim removed 0 bases at V and 2 bases at J, leaving 2 bases unmatched. CDR3 in DNA: TGTGCCAGCAGCTTAACGGGGAGGGCCACAGATACGCAGTATTTT. The encoded protein is CASSLTGRATDTQYF.

About this clone: The sample has other DNA sequences that encode this CDR3 too. J is TRBJ2-7 and V is TRBV6-6; no clear D gene. V was pared by 0 bases and J by 6 bases, with 6 bases between. The CDR3 runs to 12 residues. CDR1 is MNHNY, CDR2 SVGAGI, per germline (reference sequence). CDR3 residues: CASSYSNSEQYF. The DNA for the CDR3 is TGTGCCAGCAGTTACTCAAATAGCGAGCAGTACTTC.

This clone was detected only once. The chain uses TRBV9 and TRBJ2-3; 12 nucleotides line up with TRBD2. The CDR3 spans 16 residues. CDR1 is SGDLS and CDR2 is YYNGEE in the germline V gene. Unmatched junction bases numbered 9, after V lost 4 bases and J lost 6 bases. The CDR3 nucleotides read TGTGCCAGCAGCCTTCTAGCGGGAGGGGCTCCGGATACGCAGTATTTT. This encodes CASSLLAGGAPDTQYF.

The chain recombines TRBV10-2 with TRBJ2-7, with a weak D call TRBD1 (7 bases). This CDR3 has 14 residues. The V end lost 4 bases, the J end lost 5 bases, and 15 bases lay between the germline ends. Germline lookup yields CDR1 WSHSY and CDR2 SAAADI. The CDR3 DNA follows: TGCGCCAGCAGTGTCGGAGGGGGCTGGAACGAGCAGTACTTC. Its translation is CASSVGGGWNEQYF.

This clone was found a few times. This sequence joins TRBV29-1 and TRBJ2-3; weak D call: TRBD1 (5 bases). V lost 0 bases, J lost 0 bases, and 10 bases lay in between. The germline CDR1 and CDR2 sequences are SQVTM and ANQGSEA. This CDR3 region has 15 residues. This CDR3 is CSVEEGRISTDTQYF. The CDR3 DNA reads as TGCAGCGTTGAAGAGGGGCGGATAAGCACAGATACGCAGTATTTT.

The rearrangement uses TRBV9 and TRBJ2-5; D perhaps matches TRBD1 (5 bases). Deletions cut 0 bases from V and 0 bases from J, with 15 bases between. From germline, CDR1 is SGDLS and CDR2 YYNGEE. This CDR3 is built from 17 residues. In DNA form, the CDR3 reads TGTGCCAGCAGCGTAGACAGGCCTCTTCAGTACCAAGAGACCCAGTACTTC. It encodes CASSVDRPLQYQETQYF.

This clone was recorded once. The same CDR3 arises from other DNA sequences in this sample as well. CDR3 amino acids: CASSIRGGELFF. CDR3 DNA: TGTGCCAGTAGTATCCGCGGCGGGGAGCTGTTTTTT. The V and J genes are TRBV19 and TRBJ2-2; D remains ambiguous. Trimming removed 3 bases at V and 7 bases at J, with 6 bases between. Germline V lookup: CDR1 LNHDA, CDR2 SQIVND (reference sequence). The CDR3 consists of 12 residues. The whole variable domain, remainder taken from reference TRBV19 and TRBJ2-2, is DGGITQSPKYLFRKEGQNVTLSCEQNLNHDAMYWYRQDPGQGLRLIYYSQIVNDFQKGDIAEGYSVSREKKESFPLTVTSAQKNPTAFYLCASSIRGGELFFGEGSRLTVL.

This chain connects TRBV10-3 to TRBJ2-3; D is possibly TRBD1 (7 bases). The CDR3 totals 14 residues. Trimming took 5 bases from V and 6 from J, leaving 15 bases between them. Germline loops: CDR1 ENHRY, CDR2 SYGVKD. As DNA, the CDR3 is TGTGCCATCAGTAACCCCTCAGGGGGGGATACGCAGTATTTT. Its translation is CAISNPSGGDTQYF.

The chain links TRBV7-7 to TRBJ2-1, with 16 bases aligning to TRBD2. V trimming: 3 bases; J trimming: 8 bases; junction bases outside the gene matches: 4. CDR3 size: 16 residues. CDR1 SSHAT and CDR2 FNYEAQ come from the germline V gene (reference sequence). CDR3 amino acids: CASSLAGTSGRDEQFF. CDR3 DNA sequence: TGTGCCAGCAGCTTGGCGGGGACTAGCGGGAGGGATGAGCAGTTCTTC.

The chain links TRBV2 to TRBJ1-6; D is unresolved. The CDR3 spans 13 residues. Trimming left V 2 bases short and J 7 bases short, with 6 bases between. Germline V gene lookup returns CDR1 SNHLY and CDR2 FYNNEI. In DNA form, the CDR3 reads TGTGCCAGCAGTGAACCCCTCAATTCACCCCTCCACTTT. It translates to CASSEPLNSPLHF.

V and J are TRBV28 and TRBJ1-3, with a tentative D call TRBD1 (5 bases). This CDR3 spans 13 amino acids. In germline, CDR1 is MDHEN, CDR2 SYDVKM. Trimming shortened V by 6 bases and J by 6 bases, and 12 bases separated the two germline ends. The CDR3 region is CASRSGTENTIYF. The CDR3 bases are TGTGCCAGCAGGTCCGGGACTGAAAACACCATATATTTT.

The chain has TRBV28 and TRBJ2-7, with 10 positions matching TRBD1. Germline V gene sequence: CDR1 MDHEN, CDR2 SYDVKM. With 2 bases clipped from V and 6 bases from J, the junction kept 10 bases outside the gene matches. The CDR3 length is 16 residues. CDR3 loop: CASSLPPGTGAFEQYF. The DNA for the CDR3 is TGTGCCAGCAGTTTACCCCCTGGGACAGGGGCGTTCGAGCAGTACTTC.

To note about this clone: Other DNA sequences in the same sample also yield this CDR3. J is TRBJ1-4 and V is TRBV2, with 8 bases lining up with TRBD1. This CDR3 contains 14 residues. Germline CDR1 SNHLY, CDR2 FYNNEI. V dropped 6 bases and J dropped 8; count of bases not matched to a gene: 8. This CDR3 reads CASRDRVGSEKLFF. In DNA, the CDR3 is TGTGCCAGCAGGGACAGGGTGGGGAGCGAAAAACTGTTTTTT.

V usage is TRBV10-3 and J usage is TRBJ2-1, with D unresolved. The CDR3 length is 12 residues. Trimming stripped 3 bases from V and 5 bases from J, with 5 bases between. Germline values: CDR1 ENHRY, CDR2 SYGVKD. The chain's CDR3 is CAISDSNNEQFF. As DNA, the CDR3 is TGTGCCATCAGTGATAGCAACAATGAGCAGTTCTTC.

The chain recombines TRBV5-4 with TRBJ2-2, with TRBD2 matching 12 bases. This CDR3 comprises 17 residues. CDR1 is SGHNT and CDR2 is YYREEE in the germline V gene (reference sequence). The V segment lost 4 bases and the J segment 8 bases; nucleotides outside the gene matches: 12. The CDR3 nucleotides read TGTGCCAGCAGCCCGGGGCAGACTAGCGGGAGAAGTGGGGAGCTGTTTTTT. Encoded protein: CASSPGQTSGRSGELFF.

The rearrangement joins TRBV27 to TRBJ2-7; D ambiguous. Germline V CDR1 and CDR2: MNHEY, SMNVEV (reference sequence). The CDR3 consists of 13 residues. Trimming left V 3 bases short and J 4 bases short, with 10 bases between. The CDR3 DNA is TGTGCCAGCAGTTTCCATCCCGAGTACGAGCAGTACTTC. Translating it yields CASSFHPEYEQYF.

V usage is TRBV5-6 and J usage is TRBJ2-4; 8 bases map to TRBD2. CDR1 and CDR2 (germline): SGHDT, YYEEEE. V trimming: 2 bases; J trimming: 0 bases; junction bases outside the gene matches: 4. The CDR3 totals 16 residues. CDR3 DNA: TGTGCCAGCAGCTTACTAGCGGAAATAGCCAAAAACATTCAGTACTTC. It translates to CASSLLAEIAKNIQYF.

The gene calls are TRBV7-8 and TRBJ2-2; a possible D gene is TRBD1 (6 bases). Germline V gene lookup returns CDR1 SGHVS and CDR2 FQNEAQ. The CDR3 contains 17 residues. V was trimmed by 1 base and J by 0 bases, leaving 12 bases between them. The chain's CDR3 is CASSLVRGRANTGELFF. CDR3 bases: TGTGCCAGCAGCTTAGTAAGGGGGAGAGCGAACACCGGGGAGCTGTTTTTT.

This chain connects TRBV7-2 to TRBJ1-5; perhaps TRBD1 as D (5 bases). There are 16 residues in the CDR3. Germline assignment: CDR1 SGHTA and CDR2 FQGNSA. The V and J ends lost 0 bases and 4 bases respectively, with 13 bases between them. CDR3 sequence (DNA): TGTGCCAGCAGCTTAGCCTTGGCGGGACCGAATCAGCCCCAGCATTTT. Its translation is CASSLALAGPNQPQHF.

This rearrangement joins TRBV5-1 to TRBJ1-3; perhaps TRBD1 as D (6 bases). The CDR3 runs 17 residues. The germline CDR1 and CDR2 sequences are SGHRS and YFSETQ. Trimming shortened V by 0 bases and J by 0 bases, and 13 bases separated the two germline ends. CDR3 amino acids: CASSLGDGGVSGNTIYF. In DNA form, the CDR3 reads TGCGCCAGCAGCTTGGGGGATGGGGGCGTCTCTGGAAACACCATATATTTT.

V and J are TRBV7-3 and TRBJ2-5; the D gene is possibly TRBD2 (6 bases). The germline CDR1 and CDR2 sequences are SGHTA and FQGTGA. V lost 3 bases, J lost 1 base, and 6 bases lay in between. This CDR3 has 13 amino acids. The CDR3 region is CASSLGGQETQYF. For the CDR3, the DNA is TGTGCCAGCAGCTTGGGGGGCCAAGAGACCCAGTACTTC.

The chain recombines TRBV5-1 with TRBJ1-2, with D possibly TRBD1 on 6 matching bases. V lost 0 bases and J 7 bases, leaving 31 bases between the germline ends. The CDR3 consists of 20 residues. Germline V gives CDR1 SGHRS, CDR2 YFSETQ. CDR3 sequence: CASSLGNLGRQGLIVGGYTF. The CDR3 nucleotides are TGCGCCAGCAGCTTGGGAAATCTTGGACGGCAGGGGCTGATCGTCGGTGGCTACACCTTC.

The chain couples TRBV7-9 to TRBJ2-3, with 14 bases lining up with TRBD2. Losses at the gene ends were 3 bases for V and 5 bases for J; bases not matched to a gene: 13. Germline V lookup: CDR1 SEHNR, CDR2 FQNEAQ (reference sequence). The CDR3 contains 19 residues. The CDR3 protein is CASSLLRPGLAGVGDTQYF. Here the CDR3 DNA reads TGTGCCAGCAGCTTGTTGCGTCCGGGACTAGCGGGAGTTGGAGATACGCAGTATTTT. Full variable domain (rest looked up from reference TRBV7-9 and TRBJ2-3): DTGVSQNPRHKITKRGQNVTFRCDPISEHNRLYWYRQTLGQGPEFLTYFQNEAQLEKSRLLSDRFSAERPKGSFSTLEIQRTEQGDSAMYLCASSLLRPGLAGVGDTQYFGPGTRLTVL.

The chain employs TRBV4-2 and TRBJ1-1; D may be TRBD1 (5 bases). The CDR3 covers 14 residues. CDR1 and CDR2 from the germline V gene are LGHNA and YNFKEQ. V lost 4 bases and J lost 1, with 10 bases in between. CDR3 loop: CASSPQTANTEAFF. The CDR3 DNA reads as TGTGCCAGCAGCCCCCAGACAGCGAACACTGAAGCTTTCTTT.

The gene calls are TRBV9 and TRBJ2-5, with D perhaps matching TRBD1 (5 bases). Germline-derived CDR1 and CDR2 are SGDLS and YYNGEE. The V gene lost 2 bases and the J gene lost 1 base, with 12 bases spanning the gap. CDR3 length equals 15 residues. The CDR3 DNA sequence: TGTGCCAGCAGCGTGAGTTGGACACGCCAAGAGACCCAGTACTTC. It translates to CASSVSWTRQETQYF.

V usage is TRBV28 and J usage is TRBJ1-1, with 8 bases matching TRBD1. Trimming took 5 bases from V and 5 from J; bases not matched to a gene: 13. This CDR3 has 16 residues. Germline V lookup: CDR1 MDHEN, CDR2 SYDVKM. The CDR3 spells CASSLTGGGMGTEAFF. Written as DNA, the CDR3 is TGTGCCAGCAGTCTCACAGGGGGGGGGATGGGGACTGAAGCTTTCTTT.